This entry lists 27 T cell receptor beta chains sequenced from one sample in a study of T cell changes during pregnancy in multiple sclerosis. The table came from immunoSEQ multiplex PCR; TCRdb's copy has only in-frame clones and leaves some out. The sample records approximately 49,000 clones, 90% being singletons. Sequences were derived from peripheral blood, sampled after pregnancy. The origin of the receptors is a female donor in good health, enrolled as a control in a pregnancy study.

The chain is built from TRBV6-1 and TRBJ2-2; a possible D gene is TRBD1 (5 bases). This CDR3 is built from 14 residues. Germline loops: CDR1 MNHNS, CDR2 SASEGT. V lost 8 bases to trimming and J lost 4 bases, with 14 bases between them. The CDR3: CASRAGPSTGELFF. In nucleotides, the CDR3 is TGTGCCAGCCGCGCAGGGCCGAGCACCGGGGAGCTGTTTTTT.

This chain joins TRBV6-5 and TRBJ1-1, with D tentatively TRBD1 (6 bases). The V and J ends lost 6 bases and 6 bases respectively, with 14 bases between them. Germline V lookup: CDR1 MNHEY, CDR2 SVGAGI. The CDR3 contains 13 residues. Written as DNA, the CDR3 is TGTGCCAGCAGACATAGGGGGGGGGCTGAAGCTTTCTTT. This gives the protein CASRHRGGAEAFF.

The chain is built from TRBV2 and TRBJ2-5, with 12 nucleotides matching TRBD1. CDR1 is SNHLY and CDR2 is FYNNEI in the germline V gene. The CDR3 consists of 16 residues. With V trimmed by 6 bases and J by 5 bases, 10 bases remained unmatched. CDR3 sequence: CASRALPGQGAETQYF. For the CDR3, the DNA is TGTGCCAGCAGGGCCTTACCGGGACAGGGGGCCGAGACCCAGTACTTC.

The rearrangement links TRBV18 to TRBJ1-2, with D possibly matching TRBD1 (6 bases). V was pared by 3 bases and J by 4 bases, with 18 bases between. CDR1 and CDR2 (germline): KGHSH, LQKENI. The CDR3 consists of 16 residues. The CDR3: CASSPTNREVAYGYTF. Written as DNA, the CDR3 is TGTGCCAGCTCACCCACAAACAGGGAAGTGGCCTATGGCTACACCTTC.

The chain joins TRBV5-4 to TRBJ2-3; tentative D call: TRBD1 (5 bases). Trimming pared 4 bases from V and 6 bases from J, leaving 12 bases between. Looked up from germline, CDR1 is SGHNT and CDR2 is YYREEE (reference sequence). The CDR3 has 13 residues. CDR3 nucleotide sequence: TGTGCCAGCAGCCCAACCTACAGGGATACGCAGTATTTT. Translation gives CASSPTYRDTQYF.

J is TRBJ2-1 and V is TRBV19; TRBD2 matches at 11 bases. Trimming removed 5 bases from V and 9 bases from J; junction bases left unmatched: 12. This CDR3 is built from 16 residues. CDR1 LNHDA and CDR2 SQIVND come from the germline V gene (reference sequence). The DNA for the CDR3 is TGTGCCAGTAGTCCCTGGCTAGCGGGAGGCTCGAGTGAGCAGTTCTTC. The encoded protein is CASSPWLAGGSSEQFF.

The J gene is TRBJ2-2, the V gene TRBV30; D gene unclear. Germline CDR1 and CDR2: GTSNPN and SVGIG (reference sequence). The V gene lost 7 bases and the J gene lost 1 base, with 10 bases spanning the gap. The CDR3 covers 13 residues. CDR3 residues: CALRLVNTGELFF. The CDR3 DNA sequence: TGTGCCTTGAGACTTGTGAACACCGGGGAGCTGTTTTTT. The whole variable domain, remainder taken from reference TRBV30 and TRBJ2-2, is SQTIHQWPATLVQPVGSPLSLECTVEGTSNPNLYWYRQAAGRGLQLLFYSVGIGQISSEVPQNLSASRPQDRQFILSSKKLLLSDSGFYLCALRLVNTGELFFGEGSRLTVL.

V usage is TRBV6-1 and J usage is TRBJ2-3, with D possibly matching TRBD1 (6 bases). This CDR3 comprises 12 residues. CDR1 MNHNS and CDR2 SASEGT come from the germline V gene. V was trimmed by 1 base and J by 9 bases, leaving 8 bases between them. The CDR3 DNA follows: TGTGCCAGCAGTGAAGGGGGGCGGACGCAGTATTTT. As protein: CASSEGGRTQYF.

The chain joins TRBV10-1 to TRBJ2-7; 9 positions agree with TRBD2. The CDR3 covers 13 residues. J gave up 7 bases and V 5 bases, and 6 bases lay outside the gene matches. Looked up from germline, CDR1 is WNHNN and CDR2 is SYGVQD (reference sequence). CDR3 loop: CASSLAGVGEQYF. The CDR3 DNA follows: TGCGCCAGCAGTTTAGCGGGAGTAGGGGAGCAGTACTTC.

The chain has TRBV7-9 and TRBJ1-5; 8 bases map to TRBD1. Looked up from germline, CDR1 is SEHNR and CDR2 is FQNEAQ (reference sequence). The CDR3 is 18 amino acids. Germline trimming cut 6 bases from V and 2 bases from J; bases unmatched to any gene: 15. The CDR3 reads CASSRGQGSFKGNQPQHF. The CDR3 coding sequence is TGTGCCAGCAGTCGCGGACAGGGTTCGTTTAAGGGCAATCAGCCCCAGCATTTT.

V is TRBV9 and J is TRBJ1-1; D remains ambiguous. Germline V gene sequence: CDR1 SGDLS, CDR2 YYNGEE. The CDR3 runs 15 residues. Trimming shortened V by 4 bases and J by 0 bases, and 13 bases separated the two germline ends. This CDR3 reads CASSPYREMNTEAFF. In DNA form, the CDR3 reads TGTGCCAGCAGCCCGTACCGGGAAATGAACACTGAAGCTTTCTTT. The full variable domain, in which reference TRBV9 and TRBJ1-1 provide the parts outside the CDR3, is DSGVTQTPKHLITATGQRVTLRCSPRSGDLSVYWYQQSLDQGLQFLIQYYNGEERAKGNILERFSAQQFPDLHSELNLSSLELGDSALYFCASSPYREMNTEAFFGQGTRLTVV.

This rearrangement joins TRBV9 to TRBJ1-3; D perhaps matches TRBD1 (6 bases). In germline, CDR1 is SGDLS, CDR2 YYNGEE. Deletions cut 3 bases from V and 2 bases from J, with 9 bases between. The CDR3 has 14 residues. The CDR3 reads CASSAGTPGNTIYF. The CDR3, as DNA: TGTGCCAGCAGCGCCGGGACACCTGGAAACACCATATATTTT.

The chain uses TRBV9 and TRBJ2-3; D possibly corresponds to TRBD2 (5 bases). Germline V gives CDR1 SGDLS, CDR2 YYNGEE. The CDR3 consists of 16 residues. Trimming took 0 bases from V and 0 from J, leaving 11 bases between them. The chain's CDR3 is CASSVGLALSTDTQYF. The CDR3 nucleotides read TGTGCCAGCAGCGTAGGGCTAGCCCTTAGCACAGATACGCAGTATTTT.

The chain joins TRBV6-1 to TRBJ2-2, with TRBD2 matching 13 bases. This CDR3 is 19 amino acids long. Trimming removed 4 bases from V and 4 bases from J; junction bases left unmatched: 12. The V gene's germline CDR1 is MNHNS and CDR2 SASEGT. The CDR3 DNA reads as TGTGCCAGCAGTGCCCCGACTAGCGGGGGGCCTGGCGGCACCGGGGAGCTGTTTTTT. Translating gives CASSAPTSGGPGGTGELFF.

The chain uses TRBV2 and TRBJ1-2; D is perhaps TRBD1 (5 bases). V lost 2 bases and J 8 bases, leaving 12 bases between the germline ends. CDR3 size: 13 residues. Germline lookup yields CDR1 SNHLY and CDR2 FYNNEI. This CDR3 is CASSESRGRGYTF. CDR3 DNA sequence: TGTGCCAGCAGTGAATCAAGGGGAAGGGGCTACACCTTC.

The V gene is TRBV27, the J gene TRBJ2-3; 9 bases are shared with TRBD1. Germline V gene sequence: CDR1 MNHEY, CDR2 SMNVEV (reference sequence). This CDR3 region has 17 residues. V dropped 5 bases and J dropped 4; count of bases not matched to a gene: 13. CDR3: CASSKTGGSPPADTQYF. In DNA, the CDR3 is TGTGCCAGCAGTAAAACAGGGGGCTCCCCCCCTGCAGATACGCAGTATTTT.

This clone occurred once. This chain links TRBV29-1 with TRBJ2-7, with 9 nucleotides matching TRBD2. V lost 3 bases to trimming and J lost 0 bases; unmatched junction nucleotides: 3. The germline gives CDR1 SQVTM, CDR2 ANQGSEA. The CDR3 is made up of 14 amino acids. CDR3 DNA sequence: TGCAGCGTTGAGTCTAGCGGGGCCTCCTACGAGCAGTACTTC. This gives the protein CSVESSGASYEQYF.

Concerning this clone: A junction boundary mismatches the germline segment, possibly from a read error. V and J are TRBV11-2 and TRBJ1-2; TRBD1 matches 8 bases. The CDR3 contains 14 residues. Germline loops: CDR1 SGHAT, CDR2 FQNNGV. The CDR3 loop is CASSLEARGQGSTF. The CDR3 DNA reads TGTGCCAGCAGCTTAGAGGCCCGCGGACAGGGCTCCACCTTC.

This chain links TRBV14 with TRBJ2-7; tentative D call: TRBD2 (6 bases). The CDR3 loop spans 15 amino acids. Trimming pared 1 base from V and 0 bases from J, leaving 10 bases between. In germline, CDR1 is SGHDN, CDR2 FVKESK. The CDR3 reads CASSQGRENSYEQYF. The CDR3 DNA follows: TGTGCCAGCAGCCAAGGACGGGAGAACTCCTACGAGCAGTACTTC.

The chain recombines TRBV30 with TRBJ2-7; D is ambiguous. Trimming stripped 1 base from V and 8 bases from J, with 18 bases between. The germline CDR1 and CDR2 sequences are GTSNPN and SVGIG (reference sequence). The CDR3 consists of 14 residues. CDR3 nucleotides: TGTGCCTGGAGTGAGAGAGCCTTTGTAGAGAAGCAGTACTTC. Translated, it gives CAWSERAFVEKQYF.

This chain joins TRBV18 and TRBJ1-3, with D perhaps matching TRBD1 (6 bases). The germline V gene has CDR1 KGHSH and CDR2 LQKENI. The CDR3 sequence is 18 residues long. Trimming took 2 bases from V and 1 from J, leaving 18 bases between them. The CDR3 region has the DNA TGTGCCAGCTCACCATACACCGCAGGGGCTGATTCTGGAAACACCATATATTTT. Amino acids: CASSPYTAGADSGNTIYF.

The chain is built from TRBV5-1 and TRBJ1-1; weak D call: TRBD1 (5 bases). V was cut by 0 bases and J by 3 bases, with 12 bases left in between. There are 15 residues in the CDR3. Germline CDR1 reads SGHRS; CDR2 reads YFSETQ. The CDR3 DNA sequence: TGCGCCAGCAGCTTGGGGGGCGCCCGAGACACTGAAGCTTTCTTT. It yields the protein CASSLGGARDTEAFF.

The V gene is TRBV4-1, the J gene TRBJ1-1, with 9 bases lining up with TRBD1. This CDR3 contains 22 residues. The V and J ends lost 0 bases and 3 bases, in that order; junction bases with no gene match: 23. Germline assignment: CDR1 MGHRA and CDR2 YSYEKL. The CDR3 spells CASSQDTGGGEGLFAFDTEAFF. DNA of the CDR3: TGCGCCAGCAGCCAAGACACAGGGGGCGGAGAGGGGCTCTTTGCGTTCGACACTGAAGCTTTCTTT.

V and J are TRBV7-2 and TRBJ1-5; possibly TRBD1 for D (5 bases). Trimming stripped 5 bases from V and 6 bases from J, with 11 bases between. In germline, CDR1 is SGHTA, CDR2 FQGNSA. The CDR3 totals 13 residues. In nucleotides, the CDR3 is TGTGCCAGCAGCGGGGGGGTGTCTCAGCCCCAGCATTTT. Translation gives CASSGGVSQPQHF.

The chain recombines TRBV18 with TRBJ2-7, with 8 bases lining up with TRBD2. Germline V lookup: CDR1 KGHSH, CDR2 LQKENI. V lost 3 bases and J lost 10; bases outside the gene matches: 8. The CDR3 has 13 amino acids. CDR3 in amino acids: CASSPGTRENQYF. The CDR3 coding sequence is TGTGCCAGCTCACCCGGGACTAGGGAGAATCAGTACTTC.

The rearrangement joins TRBV4-2 to TRBJ1-4; 7 nucleotides match TRBD1. This CDR3 is built from 12 residues. The V and J ends lost 9 bases and 8 bases, in that order; junction bases with no gene match: 6. Germline V gives CDR1 LGHNA, CDR2 YNFKEQ. In nucleotides, the CDR3 is TGTGCCAGTACAGGGGCCCAGGAAAAACTGTTTTTT. This encodes CASTGAQEKLFF.

The rearrangement uses TRBV15 and TRBJ2-5, with 7 bases identical to TRBD2. There are 13 residues in the CDR3. The ends lost 5 bases at V and 4 bases at J; junction bases unmatched: 4. CDR1 LNHNV and CDR2 YYDKDF come from the germline V gene (reference sequence). CDR3 residues: CATSGASGETQYF. Here the CDR3 DNA reads TGTGCCACCAGCGGAGCTAGCGGAGAGACCCAGTACTTC.